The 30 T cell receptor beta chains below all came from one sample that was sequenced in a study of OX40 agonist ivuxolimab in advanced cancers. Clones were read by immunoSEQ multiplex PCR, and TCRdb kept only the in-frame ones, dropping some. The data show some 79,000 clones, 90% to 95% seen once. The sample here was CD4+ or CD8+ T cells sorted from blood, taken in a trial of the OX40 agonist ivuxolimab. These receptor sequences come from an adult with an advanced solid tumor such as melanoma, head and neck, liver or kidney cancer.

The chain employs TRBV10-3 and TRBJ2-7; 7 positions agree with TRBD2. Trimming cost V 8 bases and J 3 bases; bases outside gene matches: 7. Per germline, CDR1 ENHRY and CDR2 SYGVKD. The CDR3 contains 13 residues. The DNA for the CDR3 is TGTGCCATCGGCTCCCTAGCGGTCTACGAGCAGTACTTC. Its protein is CAIGSLAVYEQYF.

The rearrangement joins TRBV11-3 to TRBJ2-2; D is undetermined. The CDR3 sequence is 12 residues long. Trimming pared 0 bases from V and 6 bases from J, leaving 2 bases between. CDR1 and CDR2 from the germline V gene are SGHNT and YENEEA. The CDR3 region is CASSLEAGELFF. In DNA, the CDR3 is TGTGCCAGCAGCTTAGAGGCCGGGGAGCTGTTTTTT. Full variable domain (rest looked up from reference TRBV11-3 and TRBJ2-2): EAGVVQSPRYKIIEKKQPVAFWCNPISGHNTLYWYLQNLGQGPELLIRYENEEAVDDSQLPKDRFSAERLKGVDSTLKIQPAELGDSAVYLCASSLEAGELFFGEGSRLTVL.

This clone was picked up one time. The CDR3 reads CASSPEDTQYF. The CDR3 DNA is TGTGCCAGCAGTCCCGAGGATACGCAGTATTTT. This sequence joins TRBV2 and TRBJ2-3; D gene unclear. Germline CDR1 reads SNHLY; CDR2 reads FYNNEI. The CDR3 has 11 residues. Trimming left V 5 bases short and J 6 bases short, with 6 bases between.

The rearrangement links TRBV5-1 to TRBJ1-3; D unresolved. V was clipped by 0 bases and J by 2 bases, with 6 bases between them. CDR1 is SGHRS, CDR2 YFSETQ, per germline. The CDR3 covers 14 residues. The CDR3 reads CASSLGSTGNTIYF. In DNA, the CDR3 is TGCGCCAGCAGCTTGGGCTCCACTGGAAACACCATATATTTT.

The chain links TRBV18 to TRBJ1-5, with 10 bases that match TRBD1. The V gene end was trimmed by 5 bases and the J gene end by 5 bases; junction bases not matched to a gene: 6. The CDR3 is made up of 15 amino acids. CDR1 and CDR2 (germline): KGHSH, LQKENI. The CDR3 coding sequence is TGTGCCAGCTCAGCAGAGACAGGGGGCGATCAGCCCCAGCATTTT. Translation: CASSAETGGDQPQHF. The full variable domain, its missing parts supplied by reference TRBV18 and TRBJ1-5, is NAGVMQNPRHLVRRRGQEARLRCSPMKGHSHVYWYRQLPEEGLKFMVYLQKENIIDESGMPKERFSAEFPKEGPSILRIQQVVRGDSAAYFCASSAETGGDQPQHFGDGTRLSIL.

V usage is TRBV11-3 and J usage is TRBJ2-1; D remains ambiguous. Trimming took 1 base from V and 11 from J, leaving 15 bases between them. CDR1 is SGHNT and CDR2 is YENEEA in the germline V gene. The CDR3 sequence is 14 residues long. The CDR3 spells CASSLGRVARKQFF. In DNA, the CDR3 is TGTGCCAGCAGCTTAGGCCGGGTTGCGCGGAAGCAGTTCTTC.

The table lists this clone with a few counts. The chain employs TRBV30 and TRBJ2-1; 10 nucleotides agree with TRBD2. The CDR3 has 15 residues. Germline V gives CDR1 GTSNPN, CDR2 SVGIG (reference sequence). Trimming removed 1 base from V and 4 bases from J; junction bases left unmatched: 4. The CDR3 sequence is CAWSDTSGVYNEQFF. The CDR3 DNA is TGTGCCTGGAGTGATACTAGCGGGGTTTACAATGAGCAGTTCTTC.

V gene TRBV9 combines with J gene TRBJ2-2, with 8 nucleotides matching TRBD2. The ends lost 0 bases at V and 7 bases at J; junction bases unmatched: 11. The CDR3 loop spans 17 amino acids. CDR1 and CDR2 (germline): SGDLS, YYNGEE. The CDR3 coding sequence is TGTGCCAGCAGCGTAGGGTTTTCGACTAGCGAAGTCGGGGAGCTGTTTTTT. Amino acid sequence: CASSVGFSTSEVGELFF.

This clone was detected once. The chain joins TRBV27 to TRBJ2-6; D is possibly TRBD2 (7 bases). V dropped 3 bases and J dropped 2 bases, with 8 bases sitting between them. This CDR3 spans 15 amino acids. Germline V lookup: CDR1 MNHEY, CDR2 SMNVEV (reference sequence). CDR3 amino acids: CASSLGGPGANVLTF. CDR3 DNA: TGTGCCAGCAGTTTGGGGGGGCCTGGGGCCAACGTCCTGACTTTC.

The CDR3 here is CASSSGGSSGNTIYF. The CDR3 DNA follows: TGTGCCAGCAGCTCGGGGGGAAGCTCTGGAAACACCATATATTTT. The chain employs TRBV7-2 and TRBJ1-3; possibly TRBD1 for D (5 bases). The CDR3 totals 15 residues. Trimming took 4 bases from V and 0 from J, leaving 10 bases between them. CDR1 and CDR2 (germline): SGHTA, FQGNSA. Filled out from reference TRBV7-2 and TRBJ1-3, the complete variable domain reads GAGVSQSPSNKVTEKGKDVELRCDPISGHTALYWYRQSLGQGLEFLIYFQGNSAPDKSGLPSDRFSAERTGGSVSTLTIQRTQQEDSAVYLCASSSGGSSGNTIYFGEGSWLTVV.

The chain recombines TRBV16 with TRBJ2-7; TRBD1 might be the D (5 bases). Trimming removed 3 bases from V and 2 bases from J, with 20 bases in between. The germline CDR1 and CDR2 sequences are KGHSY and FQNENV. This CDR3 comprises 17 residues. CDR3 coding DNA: TGTGCCAGCAGCCAGGAAGGGGCCAGGACGCGCCCCTACGAGCAGTACTTC. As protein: CASSQEGARTRPYEQYF.

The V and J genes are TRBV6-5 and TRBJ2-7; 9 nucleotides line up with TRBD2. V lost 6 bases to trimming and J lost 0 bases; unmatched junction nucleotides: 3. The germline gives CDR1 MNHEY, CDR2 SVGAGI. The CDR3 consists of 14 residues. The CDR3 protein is CASSLSGGSYEQYF. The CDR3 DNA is TGTGCCAGCAGCCTTAGCGGGGGCTCCTACGAGCAGTACTTC.

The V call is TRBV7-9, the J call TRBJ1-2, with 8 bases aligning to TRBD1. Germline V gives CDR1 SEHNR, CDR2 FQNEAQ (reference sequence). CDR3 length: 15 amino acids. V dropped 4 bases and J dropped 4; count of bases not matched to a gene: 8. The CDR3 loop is CASSSDREWSYGYTF. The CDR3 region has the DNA TGTGCCAGCAGCTCGGACAGGGAGTGGAGCTATGGCTACACCTTC.

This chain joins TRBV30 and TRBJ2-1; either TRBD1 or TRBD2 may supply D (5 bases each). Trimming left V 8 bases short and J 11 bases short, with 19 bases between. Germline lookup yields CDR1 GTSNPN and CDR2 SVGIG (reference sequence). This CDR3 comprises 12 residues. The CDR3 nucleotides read TGTGCCCAGAATCTTTGGGGACGCCAGCAGTTCTTC. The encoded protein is CAQNLWGRQQFF.

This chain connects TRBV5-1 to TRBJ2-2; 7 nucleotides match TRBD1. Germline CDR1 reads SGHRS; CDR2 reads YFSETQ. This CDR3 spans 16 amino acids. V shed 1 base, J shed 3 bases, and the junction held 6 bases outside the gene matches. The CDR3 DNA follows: TGCGCCAGCAGCTTGATTGGACAGGTTGACACCGGGGAGCTGTTTTTT. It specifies CASSLIGQVDTGELFF.

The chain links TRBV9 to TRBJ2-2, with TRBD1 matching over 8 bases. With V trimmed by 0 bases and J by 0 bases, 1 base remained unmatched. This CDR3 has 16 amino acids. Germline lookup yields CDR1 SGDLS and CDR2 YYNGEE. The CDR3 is CASSVGRGPNTGELFF. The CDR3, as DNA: TGTGCCAGCAGCGTAGGCAGGGGGCCGAACACCGGGGAGCTGTTTTTT.

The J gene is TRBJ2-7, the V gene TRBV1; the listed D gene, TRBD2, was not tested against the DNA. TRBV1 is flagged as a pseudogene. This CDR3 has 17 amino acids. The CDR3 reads CTSSQESSQLAAYEQYF. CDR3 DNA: TGCACCAGCAGCCAAGAGAGTTCCCAACTAGCGGCCTACGAGCAGTACTTC.

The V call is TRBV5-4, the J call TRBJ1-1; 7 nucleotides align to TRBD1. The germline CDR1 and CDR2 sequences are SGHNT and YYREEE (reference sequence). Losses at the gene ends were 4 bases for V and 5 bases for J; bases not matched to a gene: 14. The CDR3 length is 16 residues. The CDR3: CASSVDRWRFGTEAFF. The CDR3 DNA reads TGTGCCAGCAGCGTGGACAGGTGGAGGTTTGGAACTGAAGCTTTCTTT. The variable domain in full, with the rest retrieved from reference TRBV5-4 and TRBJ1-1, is ETGVTQSPTHLIKTRGQQVTLRCSSQSGHNTVSWYQQALGQGPQFIFQYYREEENGRGNFPPRFSGLQFPNYSSELNVNALELDDSALYLCASSVDRWRFGTEAFFGQGTRLTVV.

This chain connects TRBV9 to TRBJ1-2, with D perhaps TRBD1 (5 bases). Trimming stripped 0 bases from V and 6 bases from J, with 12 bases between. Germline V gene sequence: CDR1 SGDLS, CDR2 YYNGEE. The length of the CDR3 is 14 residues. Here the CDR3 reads CASSVGVGVDGYTF. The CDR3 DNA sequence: TGTGCCAGCAGCGTAGGGGTAGGGGTGGATGGCTACACCTTC.

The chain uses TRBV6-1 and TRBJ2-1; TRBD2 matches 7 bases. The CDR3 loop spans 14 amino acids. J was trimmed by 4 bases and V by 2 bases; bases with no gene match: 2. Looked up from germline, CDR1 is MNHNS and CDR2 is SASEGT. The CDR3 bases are TGTGCCAGCAGTGAAATGGGGGGGTACAATGAGCAGTTCTTC. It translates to CASSEMGGYNEQFF.

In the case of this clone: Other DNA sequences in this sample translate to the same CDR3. The CDR3 reads CASSYSTSGSYEQYF. The CDR3 DNA is TGTGCCAGCAGTTACTCCACTAGCGGGAGCTACGAGCAGTACTTC. The chain recombines TRBV6-5 with TRBJ2-7, with 11 bases matching TRBD2. CDR1 is MNHEY and CDR2 is SVGAGI in the germline V gene. Trimming at V came to 0 bases and at J to 3 bases, leaving 1 base not matched to a gene. The CDR3 contains 15 residues.

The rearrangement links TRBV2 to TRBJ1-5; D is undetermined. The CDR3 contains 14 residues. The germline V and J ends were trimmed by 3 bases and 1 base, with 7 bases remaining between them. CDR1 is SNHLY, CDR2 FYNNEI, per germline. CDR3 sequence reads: CASSEADSNQPQHF. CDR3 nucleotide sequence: TGTGCCAGCAGTGAGGCAGACAGCAATCAGCCCCAGCATTTT.

CDR3: CASSEGGQGTDTQYF. As DNA, the CDR3 is TGTGCCAGCAGTGAAGGGGGACAGGGCACAGATACGCAGTATTTT. The chain joins TRBV2 to TRBJ2-3; 8 bases are shared with TRBD1. The CDR3 has 15 residues. The V segment lost 1 base and the J segment 1 base; nucleotides outside the gene matches: 1. From germline, CDR1 is SNHLY and CDR2 FYNNEI.

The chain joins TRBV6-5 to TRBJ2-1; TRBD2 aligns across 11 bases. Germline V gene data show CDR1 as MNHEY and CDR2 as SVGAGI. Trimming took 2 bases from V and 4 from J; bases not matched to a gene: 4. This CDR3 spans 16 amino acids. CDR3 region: CASSYLAGGAYNEQFF. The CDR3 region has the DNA TGTGCCAGCAGTTACCTAGCGGGAGGCGCATACAATGAGCAGTTCTTC.

DNA for the CDR3: TGTGCCAGCAGTTACCCCTCTAGCGTCCTGGGTGAGCAGTTCTTC. Its translation is CASSYPSSVLGEQFF. This chain uses TRBV6-5 with TRBJ2-1; possible D gene TRBD2, 6 bases. The germline V gene has CDR1 MNHEY and CDR2 SVGAGI. Trimming stripped 2 bases from V and 9 bases from J, with 17 bases between. This CDR3 has 15 residues.

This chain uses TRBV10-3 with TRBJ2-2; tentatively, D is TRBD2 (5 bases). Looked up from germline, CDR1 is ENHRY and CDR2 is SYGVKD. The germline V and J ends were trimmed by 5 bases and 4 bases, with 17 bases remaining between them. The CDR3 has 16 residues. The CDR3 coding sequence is TGTGCCATCAGTTATAGCCCGGCCCGGGGCACCGGGGAGCTGTTTTTT. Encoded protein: CAISYSPARGTGELFF.

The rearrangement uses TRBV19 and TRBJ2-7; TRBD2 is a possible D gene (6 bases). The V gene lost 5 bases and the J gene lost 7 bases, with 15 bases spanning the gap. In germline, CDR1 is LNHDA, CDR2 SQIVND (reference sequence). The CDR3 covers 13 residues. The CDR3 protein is CASSPRGTEEQYF. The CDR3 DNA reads TGTGCCAGTAGTCCCCGGGGGACGGAAGAGCAGTACTTC.

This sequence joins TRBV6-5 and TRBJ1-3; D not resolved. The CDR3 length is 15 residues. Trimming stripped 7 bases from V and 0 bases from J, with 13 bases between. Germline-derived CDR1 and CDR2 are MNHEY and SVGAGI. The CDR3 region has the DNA TGTGCCAGCACCGACGACCGGATCTCTGGAAACACCATATATTTT. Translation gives CASTDDRISGNTIYF.

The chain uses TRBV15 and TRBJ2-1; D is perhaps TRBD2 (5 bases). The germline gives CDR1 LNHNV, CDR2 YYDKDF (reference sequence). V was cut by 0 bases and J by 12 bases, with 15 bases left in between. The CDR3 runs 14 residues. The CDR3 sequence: CATSRDAPGEGQFF. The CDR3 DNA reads TGTGCCACCAGCAGAGACGCCCCTGGCGAGGGGCAGTTCTTC. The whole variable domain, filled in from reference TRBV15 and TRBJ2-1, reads DAMVIQNPRYQVTQFGKPVTLSCSQTLNHNVMYWYQQKSSQAPKLLFHYYDKDFNNEADTPDNFQSRRPNTSFCFLDIRSPGLGDTAMYLCATSRDAPGEGQFFGPGTRLTVL.

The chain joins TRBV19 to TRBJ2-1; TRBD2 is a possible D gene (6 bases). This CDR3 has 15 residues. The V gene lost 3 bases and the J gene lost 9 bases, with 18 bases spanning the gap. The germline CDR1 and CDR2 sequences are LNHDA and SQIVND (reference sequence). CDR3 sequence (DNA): TGTGCCAGTAGTATTTTATCGGCCGGAGGGCGTGAGCAGTTCTTC. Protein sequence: CASSILSAGGREQFF. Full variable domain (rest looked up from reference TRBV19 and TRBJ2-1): DGGITQSPKYLFRKEGQNVTLSCEQNLNHDAMYWYRQDPGQGLRLIYYSQIVNDFQKGDIAEGYSVSREKKESFPLTVTSAQKNPTAFYLCASSILSAGGREQFFGPGTRLTVL.